This T cell receptor beta chain is from a study of siplizumab effects on memory and regulatory T cells. The repertoire was sequenced with immunoSEQ multiplex PCR; TCRdb's copy has only in-frame clones and lacks some. Counted here are 90,000 to 150,000 clones, approximately 92% occurring once; the ten biggest clones make up around 0.15%. Study results and limitations: The study did not confirm that proliferating Tregs from siplizumab cultures were suppressive. Siplizumab gave mappable alloreactive CD4+ clones an average Treg-derived fraction of approximately 69%, against roughly 30% in controls. Researchers could not give a naive or memory phenotype to roughly 80-95% of proliferating CD4+ or CD8+ clones. Siplizumab significantly decreased alloreactive sequences from unstimulated CD4+ memory cells.

With respect to this clone: Its cognate antigen is unknown.

The junction had 10 bases not matched to a gene; V was cut back by 2 bases and J by 10 bases. This CDR3 spans 14 amino acids. The germline V gene has CDR1 MGHDK and CDR2 SYGVNS. The J gene is TRBJ1-1, the V gene TRBV25-1; 7 bases agree with TRBD1. The TCR was taken from a human donor in good health. Sequencing was performed on non-Treg CD4+ T cells sorted from blood. CDR3 residues: CASSEGAEDRRAFF. The CDR3 nucleotides read TGTGCCAGCAGTGAAGGGGCCGAGGACAGGAGAGCTTTCTTT.